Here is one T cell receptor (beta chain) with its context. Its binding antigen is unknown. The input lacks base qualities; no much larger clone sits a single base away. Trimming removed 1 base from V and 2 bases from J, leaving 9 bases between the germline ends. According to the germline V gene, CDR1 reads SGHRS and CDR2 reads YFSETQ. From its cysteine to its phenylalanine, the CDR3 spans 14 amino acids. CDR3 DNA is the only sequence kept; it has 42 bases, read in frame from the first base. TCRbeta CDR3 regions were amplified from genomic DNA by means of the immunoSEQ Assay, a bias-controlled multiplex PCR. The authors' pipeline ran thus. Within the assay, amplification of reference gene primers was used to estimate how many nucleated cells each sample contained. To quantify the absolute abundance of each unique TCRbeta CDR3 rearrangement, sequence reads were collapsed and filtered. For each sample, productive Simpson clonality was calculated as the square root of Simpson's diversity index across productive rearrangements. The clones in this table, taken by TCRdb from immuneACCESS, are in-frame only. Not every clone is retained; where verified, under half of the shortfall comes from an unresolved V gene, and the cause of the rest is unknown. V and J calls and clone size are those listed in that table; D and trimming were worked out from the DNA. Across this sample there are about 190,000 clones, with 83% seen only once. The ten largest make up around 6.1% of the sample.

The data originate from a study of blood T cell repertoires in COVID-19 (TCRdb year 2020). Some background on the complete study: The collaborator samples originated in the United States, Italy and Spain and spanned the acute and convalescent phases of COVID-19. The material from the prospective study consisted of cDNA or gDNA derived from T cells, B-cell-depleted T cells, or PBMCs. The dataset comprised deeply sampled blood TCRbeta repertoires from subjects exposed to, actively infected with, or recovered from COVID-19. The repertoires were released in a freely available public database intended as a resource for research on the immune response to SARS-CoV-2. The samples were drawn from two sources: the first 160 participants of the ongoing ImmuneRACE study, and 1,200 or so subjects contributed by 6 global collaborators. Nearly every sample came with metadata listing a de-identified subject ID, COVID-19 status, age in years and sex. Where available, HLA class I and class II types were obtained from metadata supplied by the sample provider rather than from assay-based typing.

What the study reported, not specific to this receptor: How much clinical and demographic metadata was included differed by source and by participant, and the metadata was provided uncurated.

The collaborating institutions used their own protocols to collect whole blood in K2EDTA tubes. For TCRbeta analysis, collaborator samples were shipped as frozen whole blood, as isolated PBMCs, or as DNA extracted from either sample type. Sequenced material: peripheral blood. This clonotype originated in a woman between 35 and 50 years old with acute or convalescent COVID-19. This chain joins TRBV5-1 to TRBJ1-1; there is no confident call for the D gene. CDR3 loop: CASSLLGLNTEAFF. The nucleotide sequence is TGCGCCAGCAGCTTGCTAGGCCTTAACACTGAAGCTTTCTTT.